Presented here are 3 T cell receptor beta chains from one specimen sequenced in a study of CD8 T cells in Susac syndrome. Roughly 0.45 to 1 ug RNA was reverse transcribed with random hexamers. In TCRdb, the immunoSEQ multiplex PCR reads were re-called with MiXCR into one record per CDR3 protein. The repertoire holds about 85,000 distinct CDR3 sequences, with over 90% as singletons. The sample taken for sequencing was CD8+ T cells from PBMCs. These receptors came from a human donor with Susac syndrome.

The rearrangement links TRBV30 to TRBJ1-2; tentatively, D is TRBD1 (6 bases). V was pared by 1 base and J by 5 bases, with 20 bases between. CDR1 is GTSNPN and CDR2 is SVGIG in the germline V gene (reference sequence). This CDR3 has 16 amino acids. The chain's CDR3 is CAWSAVGGADGYGYTF. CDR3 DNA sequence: TGTGCCTGGAGTGCGGTGGGGGGGGCCGACGGTTATGGCTACACCTTC.

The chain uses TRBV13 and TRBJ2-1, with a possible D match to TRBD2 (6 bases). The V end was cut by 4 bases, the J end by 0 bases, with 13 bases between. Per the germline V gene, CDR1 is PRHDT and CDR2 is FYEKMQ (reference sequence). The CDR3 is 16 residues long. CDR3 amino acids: CASSSRLESSYNEQFF. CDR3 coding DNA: TGTGCCAGCAGCTCTAGACTAGAGAGCTCCTACAATGAGCAGTTCTTC.

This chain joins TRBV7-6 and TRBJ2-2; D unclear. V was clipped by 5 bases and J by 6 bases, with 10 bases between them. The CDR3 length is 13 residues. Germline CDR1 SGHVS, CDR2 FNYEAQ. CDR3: CASSPGIAGELFF. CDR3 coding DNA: TGTGCCAGCAGCCCTGGAATCGCCGGGGAGCTGTTTTTT.